The 28 T cell receptor beta chains below all came from one sample that was sequenced in a study of metastatic and nonmetastatic thyroid tumors. TCRdb re-processed the PCR reads through MiXCR. This table holds roughly 30,000 clones, 10% to 13% found once. All patients reached thyroid surgery having received no treatment beforehand. Sequencing was performed on blood. All receptors derive from a female donor with papillary thyroid cancer or a benign thyroid nodule (not recorded which). Some clones in this sample may be carry-over from other donors' samples.

The rearrangement links TRBV3-1 to TRBJ2-2; D ambiguous. The germline V gene encodes CDR1 LGHDT and CDR2 YNNKEL (reference sequence). The CDR3 consists of 15 residues. With 1 base removed from V and 5 bases from J, the gap between germline ends came to 11 bases. CDR3 DNA: TGTGCCAGCAGCCAAGCCCCCGTGAAGACCGGGGAGCTGTTTTTT. It specifies CASSQAPVKTGELFF.

To note about this clone: The junction shows a germline mismatch at one end, possibly a read error. Other DNA variants within this sample encode the same CDR3. The V gene is TRBV24-1, the J gene TRBJ2-3; perhaps TRBD2 as D (7 bases). Germline V gene data show CDR1 as KGHDR and CDR2 as SFDVKD. CDR3 length: 15 amino acids. CDR3 in amino acids: CATSDPAGRTDTQYF. The CDR3 DNA follows: TGTGCCACCAGCGATCCAGCGGGAAGGACAGACACGCAGTATTTT.

This clone has a count of ten or more. The CDR3 bases are TGCGCCAGCAGCCAAGGGCGGGAAACTAATGAAAAACTGTTTTTT. Residues: CASSQGRETNEKLFF. This chain uses TRBV4-3 with TRBJ1-4; no clear D gene. The CDR3 consists of 15 residues. In germline, CDR1 is LGHNA, CDR2 YSLEER. Deletions cut 1 base from V and 1 base from J, with 7 bases between.

This clone was detected ten times or more. V and J are TRBV12-3 or TRBV12-4 and TRBJ2-5; no firm D call. Trimming took off 4 bases at V and 4 bases at J, with 16 bases between the two ends. This CDR3 comprises 15 residues. DNA for the CDR3: TGTGCCAGCAGTTCAAATTGGGCAGCCGCAGAGACCCAGTACTTC. This encodes CASSSNWAAAETQYF.

This clone was recorded a few times. This chain uses TRBV6-1 with TRBJ1-6; TRBD1 agrees at 9 bases. CDR3 length: 14 residues. After removal of 8 bases from V and 10 bases from J, the junction contained 9 bases not matched to a gene. Germline V gene sequence: CDR1 MNHNS, CDR2 SASEGT. The CDR3 is CASSRDRESSPLHF. CDR3 nucleotides: TGTGCCAGCTCCCGGGACAGGGAGAGCTCACCCCTCCACTTT.

This clone was detected many times. The chain joins TRBV2 to TRBJ2-5; D remains ambiguous. V was cut by 2 bases and J by 1 base, with 11 bases left in between. The CDR3 has 15 amino acids. CDR1 is SNHLY and CDR2 is FYNNEI in the germline V gene. The CDR3 loop reads CASSERGYIQETQYF. The CDR3 nucleotides are TGTGCCAGCAGTGAACGAGGCTACATCCAAGAGACCCAGTACTTC.

The chain links TRBV20-1 to TRBJ1-2, with 7 bases aligning to TRBD1. Per germline, CDR1 DFQATT and CDR2 SNEGSKA (reference sequence). The junction had 4 bases not matched to a gene; V was cut back by 1 base and J by 5 bases. CDR3 length: 13 residues. The DNA for the CDR3 is TGCAGTGCTAGAGCCCCAGGGGGGTATGGCTACACCTTC. Amino acids: CSARAPGGYGYTF.

Relative to its sample, this clone is medium-sized. This rearrangement joins TRBV30 to TRBJ1-2; tentatively, D is TRBD1 (6 bases). The CDR3 runs to 11 residues. Trimming cost V 4 bases and J 7 bases, with 10 bases left between them. Per the germline V gene, CDR1 is GTSNPN and CDR2 is SVGIG (reference sequence). CDR3 bases: TGTGCCTGGAACCAGGGGTTTGGCTACACCTTC. This gives the protein CAWNQGFGYTF.

The chain combines TRBV3-1 with TRBJ2-3; 10 bases align to TRBD2. Germline loops: CDR1 LGHDT, CDR2 YNNKEL (reference sequence). The CDR3 is 15 amino acids. Trimming cost V 1 base and J 6 bases; bases outside gene matches: 4. The chain's CDR3 is CASSQAASGSDTQYF. The CDR3 DNA is TGTGCCAGCAGCCAAGCGGCTAGCGGGAGTGATACGCAGTATTTT.

The V gene is TRBV24-1, the J gene TRBJ2-2; D possibly corresponds to TRBD2 (7 bases). V was pared by 4 bases and J by 6 bases, with 14 bases between. Germline V lookup: CDR1 KGHDR, CDR2 SFDVKD. The CDR3 totals 15 residues. CDR3 residues: CATSESLGGPGELFF. The CDR3 DNA sequence: TGTGCCACCAGTGAATCCTTGGGGGGGCCCGGGGAGCTGTTTTTT.

Notes on this clone: An end of the junction differs from the germline gene, which may be a read error. The genes are TRBV6-5 and TRBJ2-2; 7 bases are a match to TRBD1. Looked up from germline, CDR1 is MNHEY and CDR2 is SVGAGI. This CDR3 has 15 amino acids. Here the CDR3 DNA reads TGTGCCAGCAGTTATACAGGGGTGGGCACCTGGGAGCTGTTTTTT. Residues: CASSYTGVGTWELFF.

A remark on this clone: The junction and the germline gene differ at one end; a read error may be behind it. The chain employs TRBV20-1 and TRBJ1-2; D perhaps matches TRBD1 (5 bases). Germline assignment: CDR1 DFQATT and CDR2 SNEGSKA (reference sequence). The CDR3 extends over 14 amino acids. CDR3 bases: TGCAGTGCCCGATTAACCAGGGAAGGCTATGTCTACACCTTC. It translates to CSARLTREGYVYTF.

This clone was recorded at least ten times. The chain couples TRBV6-1 to TRBJ2-3, with D hard to call. Germline CDR1 reads MNHNS; CDR2 reads SASEGT. The CDR3 runs 13 residues. Trimming stripped 5 bases from V and 4 bases from J, with 10 bases between. The CDR3 DNA reads TGTGCCAGCAGTCCCGGATTTGCAGATACGCAGTATTTT. Its protein is CASSPGFADTQYF.

This clone has just a few counts. At one of its ends the junction is not consistent with the germline gene, which may arise from a read error. The chain employs TRBV19 and TRBJ2-7, with D perhaps assigned TRBD1 or TRBD2 (5 bases each). The CDR3 sequence is 16 residues long. Germline V gene data show CDR1 as LNHDA and CDR2 as SQIVND (reference sequence). The CDR3 spells CATSIAFGTTAYEQYF. Here the CDR3 DNA reads TGTGCCACTAGTATAGCCTTTGGGACCACGGCCTACGAGCAGTACTTC.

This clone has at least ten counts. This rearrangement joins TRBV4-3 to TRBJ1-3; D unresolved. The CDR3 sequence is 15 residues long. The germline CDR1 and CDR2 sequences are LGHNA and YSLEER. V was trimmed by 0 bases and J by 7 bases, leaving 13 bases between them. CDR3 sequence: CASSQEGGAGNTIYF. The CDR3 DNA sequence: TGCGCCAGCAGCCAAGAGGGAGGAGCGGGGAACACCATATATTTT.

This clone occurred many times. This chain connects TRBV6-4 to TRBJ1-2, with 7 nucleotides matching TRBD1. The CDR3 contains 15 residues. Trimming cost V 6 bases and J 4 bases; bases outside gene matches: 11. Germline V gene sequence: CDR1 MRHNA, CDR2 SNTAGT. CDR3 in amino acids: CASSAGQGGGYGYTF. The CDR3 coding sequence is TGTGCCAGCAGCGCCGGGCAGGGGGGAGGCTATGGCTACACCTTC.

The J gene is TRBJ2-3, the V gene TRBV5-1; possible D gene TRBD1, 5 bases. The CDR3 extends over 16 amino acids. With 4 bases removed from V and 0 bases from J, the gap between germline ends came to 15 bases. Per the germline V gene, CDR1 is SGHRS and CDR2 is YFSETQ. The CDR3 region is CASSVKSDISTDTQYF. In DNA form, the CDR3 reads TGCGCCAGCAGCGTCAAGTCGGACATAAGCACAGATACGCAGTATTTT.

This clone is classed as medium-sized. The chain joins TRBV6-2 or TRBV6-3 to TRBJ2-1; 10 bases are a match to TRBD2. Germline trimming cut 7 bases from V and 7 bases from J; bases unmatched to any gene: 7. This CDR3 spans 14 amino acids. Germline lookup yields CDR1 MNHEY and CDR2 SVGEGT. The CDR3 sequence: CASTPGLAWNEQFF. Written as DNA, the CDR3 is TGTGCCAGCACACCGGGACTAGCGTGGAATGAGCAGTTCTTC.

This clone was detected ten times or more. The rearrangement joins TRBV18 to TRBJ2-2, with 8 bases identical to TRBD1. J gave up 1 base and V 1 base, and 2 bases lay outside the gene matches. The germline gives CDR1 KGHSH, CDR2 LQKENI. The CDR3 runs 16 residues. This chain's CDR3 is CASSPRGTGNTGELFF. The CDR3 bases are TGTGCCAGCTCACCACGGGGGACAGGGAACACCGGGGAGCTGTTTTTT.

This clone has a handful of counts. One end of the junction does not line up with germline, which may come from a read error. This chain uses TRBV10-1 with TRBJ2-3; D not certain. CDR3 length: 13 amino acids. The germline CDR1 and CDR2 sequences are WNHNN and SYGVQD (reference sequence). The CDR3 DNA sequence: TGCGCCAACAGTGAGGTCTTGACAGATACGCAGTATTTT. This encodes CANSEVLTDTQYF.

The table lists this clone with many counts. The chain recombines TRBV27 with TRBJ2-7; a possible D gene is TRBD1 (6 bases). Deletions cut 6 bases from V and 0 bases from J, with 15 bases between. CDR1 is MNHEY, CDR2 SMNVEV, per germline (reference sequence). The CDR3 length is 15 residues. The CDR3 DNA reads TGTGCCAGCAGCCCCGGGACAACCCTCTCCTACGAGCAGTACTTC. It specifies CASSPGTTLSYEQYF.

This clone was seen many times. The chain uses TRBV28 and TRBJ1-5, with no clear D. V lost 6 bases and J 4 bases, leaving 10 bases between the germline ends. The CDR3 spans 13 residues. Germline V lookup: CDR1 MDHEN, CDR2 SYDVKM. The CDR3 DNA reads as TGTGCCAGCAGCCTCCGATCGAATCAGCCCCAGCATTTT. Its protein is CASSLRSNQPQHF.

This clone was counted at least ten times. The genes are TRBV19 and TRBJ1-5; unclear D gene. The V gene lost 4 bases and the J gene lost 4 bases, with 8 bases spanning the gap. The CDR3 is 13 amino acids. Looked up from germline, CDR1 is LNHDA and CDR2 is SQIVND (reference sequence). The DNA of the CDR3 is TGTGCCAGTAGTACAGGTGGTAATCAGCCCCAGCATTTT. It codes for CASSTGGNQPQHF.

This clone occurred many times. The genes are TRBV20-1 and TRBJ2-3; D uncertain. The CDR3 runs to 14 residues. Deletions cut 2 bases from V and 1 base from J, with 10 bases between. Germline CDR1 is DFQATT and CDR2 is SNEGSKA (reference sequence). CDR3 region: CSARLFRGTDTQYF. DNA for the CDR3: TGCAGTGCTAGACTGTTTCGAGGCACAGATACGCAGTATTTT.

In its sample, this clone was seen many times. This may stem from a read error, because a much larger clone lies one nucleotide away. The V and J genes are TRBV2 and TRBJ1-1; 9 nucleotides align to TRBD1. V trimming: 4 bases; J trimming: 8 bases; junction bases outside the gene matches: 11. The CDR3 covers 15 residues. The germline gives CDR1 SNHLY, CDR2 FYNNEI. CDR3 nucleotides: TGTGCCAGCAGTGGAGCCCCGCCCGGGACAGGGGAAGCTTTCTTT. Its protein product is CASSGAPPGTGEAFF.

Ten or more counts support this clone. J is TRBJ1-1 and V is TRBV25-1, with a weak D call TRBD1 (5 bases). Germline V lookup: CDR1 MGHDK, CDR2 SYGVNS. V lost 7 bases, J lost 4 bases, and 13 bases lay in between. The CDR3 runs to 13 residues. CDR3 sequence (DNA): TGTGCCAGCATACCGGGGGGGGTCACTGAAGCTTTCTTT. Translated: CASIPGGVTEAFF.

This clone was found many times. The rearrangement links TRBV5-6 to TRBJ2-7, with D tentatively TRBD2 (5 bases). The length of the CDR3 is 12 residues. Trimming took 4 bases from V and 5 from J, leaving 10 bases between them. From germline, CDR1 is SGHDT and CDR2 YYEEEE. The CDR3 DNA sequence: TGTGCCAGCAGCCAGGCCGGGGACGAGCAGTACTTC. This gives the protein CASSQAGDEQYF.

There are a few counts of this clone. This chain links TRBV28 with TRBJ2-7; D call uncertain. V was trimmed by 7 bases and J by 6 bases, leaving 7 bases between them. The CDR3 contains 10 residues. Germline loops: CDR1 MDHEN, CDR2 SYDVKM. This chain's CDR3 is CASKRVEQYF. As DNA, the CDR3 is TGTGCCAGCAAACGAGTCGAGCAGTACTTC.